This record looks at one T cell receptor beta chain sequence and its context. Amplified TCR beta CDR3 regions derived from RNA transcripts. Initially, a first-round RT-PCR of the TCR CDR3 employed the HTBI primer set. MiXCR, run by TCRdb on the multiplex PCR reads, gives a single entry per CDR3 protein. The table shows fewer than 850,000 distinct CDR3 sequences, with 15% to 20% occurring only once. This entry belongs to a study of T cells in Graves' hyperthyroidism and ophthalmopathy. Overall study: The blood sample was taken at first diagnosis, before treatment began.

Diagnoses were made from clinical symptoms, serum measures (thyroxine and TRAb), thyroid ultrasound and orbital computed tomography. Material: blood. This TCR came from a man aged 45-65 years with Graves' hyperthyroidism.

Here the CDR3 reads CASSIKRTGGSYNEQFF. CDR3 sequence (DNA): TGTGCCAGTAGTATAAAAAGGACAGGGGGCTCCTACAATGAGCAGTTCTTC. The chain couples TRBV19 to TRBJ2-1; 10 positions agree with TRBD1. The CDR3 totals 17 residues. Per germline, CDR1 LNHDA and CDR2 SQIVND (reference sequence). Losses at the gene ends were 2 bases for V and 0 bases for J; bases not matched to a gene: 4. Based on the CDR3 plus reference TRBV19 and TRBJ2-1, the full variable domain is DGGITQSPKYLFRKEGQNVTLSCEQNLNHDAMYWYRQDPGQGLRLIYYSQIVNDFQKGDIAEGYSVSREKKESFPLTVTSAQKNPTAFYLCASSIKRTGGSYNEQFFGPGTRLTVL.